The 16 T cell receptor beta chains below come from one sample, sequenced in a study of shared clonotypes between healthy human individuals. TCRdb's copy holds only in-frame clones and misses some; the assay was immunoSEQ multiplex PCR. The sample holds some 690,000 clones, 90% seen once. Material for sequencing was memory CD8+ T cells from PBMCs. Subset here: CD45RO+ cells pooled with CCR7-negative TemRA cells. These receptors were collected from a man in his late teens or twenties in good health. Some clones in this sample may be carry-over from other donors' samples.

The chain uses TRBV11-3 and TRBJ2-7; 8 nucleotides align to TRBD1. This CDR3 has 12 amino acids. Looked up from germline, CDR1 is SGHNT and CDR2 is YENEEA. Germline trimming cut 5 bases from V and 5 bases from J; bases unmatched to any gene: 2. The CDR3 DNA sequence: TGTGCCAGCAGCGACAGGGGCCACGAGCAGTACTTC. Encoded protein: CASSDRGHEQYF.

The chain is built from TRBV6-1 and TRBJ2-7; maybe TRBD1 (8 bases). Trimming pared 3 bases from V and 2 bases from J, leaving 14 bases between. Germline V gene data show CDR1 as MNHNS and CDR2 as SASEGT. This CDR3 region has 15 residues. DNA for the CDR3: TGTGCCAGCAGTGAGATACAGGGGGGGCCCTACGAGCAGTACTTC. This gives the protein CASSEIQGGPYEQYF.

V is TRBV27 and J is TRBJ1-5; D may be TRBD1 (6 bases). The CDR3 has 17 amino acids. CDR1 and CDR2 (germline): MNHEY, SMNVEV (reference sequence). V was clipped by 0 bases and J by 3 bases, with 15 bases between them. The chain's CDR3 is CASSLSWGQANNQPQHF. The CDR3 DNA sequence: TGTGCCAGCAGTTTATCCTGGGGGCAGGCAAACAATCAGCCCCAGCATTTT.

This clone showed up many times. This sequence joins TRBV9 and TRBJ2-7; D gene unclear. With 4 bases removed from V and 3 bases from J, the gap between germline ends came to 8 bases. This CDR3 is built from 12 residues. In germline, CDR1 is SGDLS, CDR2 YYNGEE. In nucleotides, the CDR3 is TGTGCCAGCAGCCCAGGAGACTACGAGCAGTACTTC. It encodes CASSPGDYEQYF. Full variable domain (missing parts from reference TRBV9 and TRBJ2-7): DSGVTQTPKHLITATGQRVTLRCSPRSGDLSVYWYQQSLDQGLQFLIQYYNGEERAKGNILERFSAQQFPDLHSELNLSSLELGDSALYFCASSPGDYEQYFGPGTRLTVT.

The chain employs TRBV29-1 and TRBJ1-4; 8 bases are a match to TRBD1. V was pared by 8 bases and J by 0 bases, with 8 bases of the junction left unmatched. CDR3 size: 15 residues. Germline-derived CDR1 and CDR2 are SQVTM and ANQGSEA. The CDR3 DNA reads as TGCAGCACTAGACAGGGGCCTACAACTAATGAAAAACTGTTTTTT. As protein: CSTRQGPTTNEKLFF.

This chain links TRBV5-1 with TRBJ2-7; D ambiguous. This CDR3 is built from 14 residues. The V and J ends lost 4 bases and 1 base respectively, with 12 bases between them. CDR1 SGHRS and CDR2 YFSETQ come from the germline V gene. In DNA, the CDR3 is TGCGCCAGCAGCGTGTCATACCCTTCCTACGAGCAGTACTTC. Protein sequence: CASSVSYPSYEQYF.

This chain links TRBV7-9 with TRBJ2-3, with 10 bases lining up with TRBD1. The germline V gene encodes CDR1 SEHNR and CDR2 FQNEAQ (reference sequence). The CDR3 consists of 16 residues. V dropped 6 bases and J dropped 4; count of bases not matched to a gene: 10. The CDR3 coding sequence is TGTGCCAGCAGTTCGAACCGGGACAGGGGCTCAGATACGCAGTATTTT. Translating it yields CASSSNRDRGSDTQYF.

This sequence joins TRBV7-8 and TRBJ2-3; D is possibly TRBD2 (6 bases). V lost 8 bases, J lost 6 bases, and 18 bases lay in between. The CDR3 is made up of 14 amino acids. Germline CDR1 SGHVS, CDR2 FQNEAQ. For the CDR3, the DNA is TGTGCCAGCCAGGAAGGAGGCGCGGGGGATACGCAGTATTTT. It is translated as CASQEGGAGDTQYF.

The CDR3 nucleotides are TGCAGCGTTCGGGCCCCCCAAAATGAAAAACTGTTTTTT. It encodes CSVRAPQNEKLFF. The chain recombines TRBV29-1 with TRBJ1-4; D remains unclear. The germline gives CDR1 SQVTM, CDR2 ANQGSEA. The CDR3 contains 13 residues. V lost 5 bases to trimming and J lost 5 bases, with 12 bases between them.

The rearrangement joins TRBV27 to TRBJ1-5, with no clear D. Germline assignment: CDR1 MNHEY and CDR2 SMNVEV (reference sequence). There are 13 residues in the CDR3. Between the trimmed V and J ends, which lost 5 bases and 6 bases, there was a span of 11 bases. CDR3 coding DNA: TGTGCCAGCAGTATTAGTTTGGGTCAGCCCCAGCATTTT. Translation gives CASSISLGQPQHF.

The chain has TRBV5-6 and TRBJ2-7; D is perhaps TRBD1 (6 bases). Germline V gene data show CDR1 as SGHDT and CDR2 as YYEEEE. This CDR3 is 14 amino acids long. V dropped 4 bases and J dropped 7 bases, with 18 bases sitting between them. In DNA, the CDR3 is TGTGCCAGCAGCCTAGTCGGCAGGGGTCGGGAGCAGTACTTC. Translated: CASSLVGRGREQYF.

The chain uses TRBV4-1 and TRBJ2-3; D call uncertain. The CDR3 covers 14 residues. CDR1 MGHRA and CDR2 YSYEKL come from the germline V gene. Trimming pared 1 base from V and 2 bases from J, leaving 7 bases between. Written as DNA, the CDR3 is TGCGCCAGCAGCCAAGCAGGTTTCACAGATACGCAGTATTTT. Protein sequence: CASSQAGFTDTQYF.

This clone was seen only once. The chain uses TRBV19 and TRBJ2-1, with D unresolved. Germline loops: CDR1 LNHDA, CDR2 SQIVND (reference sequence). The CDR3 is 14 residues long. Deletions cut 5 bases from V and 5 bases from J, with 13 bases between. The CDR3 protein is CASSALFGNNEQFF. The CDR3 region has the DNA TGTGCCAGTAGTGCCCTTTTTGGAAACAATGAGCAGTTCTTC.

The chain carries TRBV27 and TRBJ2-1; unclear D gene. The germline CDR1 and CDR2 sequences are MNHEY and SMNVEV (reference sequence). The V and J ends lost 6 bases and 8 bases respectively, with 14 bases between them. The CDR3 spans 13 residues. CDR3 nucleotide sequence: TGTGCCAGCAGGTCCCAAATCCCGGATGAGCAGTTCTTC. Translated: CASRSQIPDEQFF.

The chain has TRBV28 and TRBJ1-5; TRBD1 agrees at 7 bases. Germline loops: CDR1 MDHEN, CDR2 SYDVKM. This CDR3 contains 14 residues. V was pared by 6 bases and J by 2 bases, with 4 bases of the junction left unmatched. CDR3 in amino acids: CASSLTGGNQPQHF. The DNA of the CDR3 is TGTGCCAGCAGCTTAACAGGGGGCAATCAGCCCCAGCATTTT.

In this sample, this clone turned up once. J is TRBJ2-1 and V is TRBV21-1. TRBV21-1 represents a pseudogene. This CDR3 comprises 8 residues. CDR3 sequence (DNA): TGTGCCAGCAATGAGCAGTTCTTC. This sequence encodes CASNEQFF.